The 2 T cell receptor beta chains presented below share a single source sample, sequenced in a study of blood T cell repertoires in COVID-19. Profiling relied on immunoSEQ multiplex PCR, and the TCRdb table lists in-frame clones only, not all of them. This sample has some 80,000 clones, with more than 75% found just once. Sequenced input: peripheral blood. Every receptor here comes from a human donor in a cohort sampled during active COVID-19.

The chain uses TRBV6-5 and TRBJ2-3, with D perhaps TRBD2 (6 bases). From germline, CDR1 is MNHEY and CDR2 SVGAGI. Trimming removed 1 base at V and 5 bases at J, with 16 bases between. The CDR3 extends over 16 amino acids. This CDR3 is CASSYFPIGGGDTQYF. In DNA form, the CDR3 reads TGTGCCAGCAGTTACTTCCCAATCGGGGGTGGAGATACGCAGTATTTT.

The gene calls are TRBV7-2 and TRBJ2-7; TRBD1 matches at 11 bases. The CDR3 contains 14 residues. J was trimmed by 6 bases and V by 3 bases; bases with no gene match: 4. CDR1 and CDR2 from the germline V gene are SGHTA and FQGNSA. Here the CDR3 reads CASSLGQGGGEQYF. Written as DNA, the CDR3 is TGTGCCAGCAGCTTGGGACAGGGGGGAGGCGAGCAGTACTTC.